This T cell receptor beta chain emerged from a study of cytomegalovirus exposure and HLA in healthy donors. Study-wide results and limits: A prior analysis recorded that most TCR beta V segments were productive about 87% or about 30% of the time. Certain indistinguishable V segments, among them TRBV6-2 and TRBV6-3, were excluded. What a later analysis reportedly showed was that an Asian-associated ancestry cluster had fewer N-insertions than the approximately 670-donor mean.

Germline loops: CDR1 MNHNY, CDR2 SVGAGI (reference sequence). The CDR3 covers 13 residues. The V gene lost 6 bases and the J gene lost 0 bases, with 8 bases spanning the gap. A note on this clone: What it binds is not known.

Samples came from healthy bone marrow donors. PCR primers comprised 60 Vbeta and 13 Jbeta primers. Repertoires were generated with immunoSEQ multiplex PCR, while TCRdb's copy carries only in-frame clones and drops some. In the table there are about 130,000 clones, roughly 77% of which are singletons. Specimen: PBMCs. The gene calls are TRBV6-6 and TRBJ1-1; D ambiguous. The receptor comes from a woman in her 30s in good health and CMV-seronegative. The CDR3 nucleotides are TGTGCCAGCAGACCCGGGGTGAACACTGAAGCTTTCTTT. It yields the protein CASRPGVNTEAFF.